Detailed here is one T cell receptor beta chain. These data belong to a study of blood T cell repertoires in COVID-19. For the study at large: The origin of the acute and convalescent COVID-19 samples was the United States, Italy and Spain. PBMCs, B-cell-depleted T cells, or T cells were the source of the cDNA or gDNA that made up the material.

CDR3 length: 14 amino acids. Germline V gives CDR1 SGHTA, CDR2 FQGTGA. Trimming cost V 4 bases and J 2 bases, with 11 bases left between them. As originally analysed: By means of reference gene primer amplification, nucleated cell counts were estimated. Assay used: immunoSEQ multiplex PCR; TCRdb lists only in-frame clones, some missing. The V and J calls and clone size are taken from that table; D and trimming were inferred from the DNA. The data contain about 25,000 clones, 75% to 90% of them singletons. The sequencing input was peripheral blood. The origin of this receptor is a woman older than 75 with acute or convalescent COVID-19. The gene calls are TRBV7-3 and TRBJ2-5, with unresolved D. CDR3 in amino acids: CASSSLLSQETQYF. CDR3 nucleotide sequence: TGTGCCAGCAGCTCCCTACTGTCACAAGAGACCCAGTACTTC.